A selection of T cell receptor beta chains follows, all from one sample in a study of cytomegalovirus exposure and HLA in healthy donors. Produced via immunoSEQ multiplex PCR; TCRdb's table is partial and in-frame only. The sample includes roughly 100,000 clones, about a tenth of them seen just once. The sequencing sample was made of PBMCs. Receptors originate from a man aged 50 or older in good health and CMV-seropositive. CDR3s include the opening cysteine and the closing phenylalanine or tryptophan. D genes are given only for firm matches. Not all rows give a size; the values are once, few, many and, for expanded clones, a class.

TGTGCCAGCAGTTTAACAGGGGGTTCTGGTTCACCCCTCCACTTT,CASSLTGGSGSPLHF,TRBV28,TRBD1,.,TRBJ1-6
TGTGCCTGGAGGGACACAGGGTACATGAACACTGAAGCTTTCTTT,CAWRDTGYMNTEAFF,TRBV30,.,.,TRBJ1-1
TGTGCCATCAGGTTAGGACAGTCTTATAATTCACCCCTCCACTTT,CAIRLGQSYNSPLHF,TRBV10-3,.,many,TRBJ1-6
TGCAGCGCCGGGACAGGACCCAACTATGGCTACACCTTC,CSAGTGPNYGYTF,TRBV29-1,TRBD1,.,TRBJ1-2
TGTGCCAGCAGCTGGGTAGCGGTAAGCTCCTACAATGAGCAGTTCTTC,CASSWVAVSSYNEQFF,TRBV7-9,.,.,TRBJ2-1
TGTGCCAGCAGTGGACACGGACTAGCGGGAGGGCGGGGCCCAGATACGCAGTATTTT,CASSGHGLAGGRGPDTQYF,TRBV6-1,TRBD2,few,TRBJ2-3
TGTGCCAGTATCCCCAGCGGGAGGGCCTACAATGAGCAGTTCTTC,CASIPSGRAYNEQFF,TRBV19,TRBD2,few,TRBJ2-1
TGCGCCAGCAGCTTGGGCCAGGGGAACTCCTACGAGCAGTACTTC,CASSLGQGNSYEQYF,TRBV5-1,.,.,TRBJ2-7
TGCAGCGTTGGCGGGGGGCGAGGCGGGGAGCTGTTTTTT,CSVGGGRGGELFF,TRBV29-1,TRBD2,.,TRBJ2-2
TGTGCCAGCAGATCGACAGGGGGCGCAGGTGGCTACACCTTC,CASRSTGGAGGYTF,TRBV6-5,TRBD1,.,TRBJ1-2
TGTGCCTGGAGTTTCCAGACTTCGAACACTGAAGCTTTCTTT,CAWSFQTSNTEAFF,TRBV30,.,.,TRBJ1-1
TGTGCCAGCAAAAAAGGGCCTAGCTCCGCGGTCAATGAGCAGTTCTTC,CASKKGPSSAVNEQFF,TRBV7-2,.,few,TRBJ2-1
TGCGCCAGCAGCCGAAAAGCGGACTACCAGGATGAGCAGTTCTTC,CASSRKADYQDEQFF,TRBV4-1,.,few,TRBJ2-1
TGTGCCAGTAGTATAGGGGGCGGCGAGGCAGATACGCAGTATTTT,CASSIGGGEADTQYF,TRBV19,.,few,TRBJ2-3
TGTGCCAGCAGTTACGGGGGGGGGCCAGGTTATACGCAGTATTTT,CASSYGGGPGYTQYF,TRBV6-5,.,many,TRBJ2-3
TGTGCCAGCAGTTACTCGAGACAGGGGAACACTGAAGCTTTCTTT,CASSYSRQGNTEAFF,TRBV6-5,TRBD1,.,TRBJ1-1
TGCAGCGTTTTGACGGCCGGGAAAGAGAACACCGGGGAGCTGTTTTTT,CSVLTAGKENTGELFF,TRBV29-1,.,.,TRBJ2-2
TGTGCCAGCAGTCCTCAACTAGATAGCTCCTACAATGAGCAGTTCTTC,CASSPQLDSSYNEQFF,TRBV7-6,.,.,TRBJ2-1
TGCGCCAGCAGCTTGGCTCCCGACAGGGCCGGGTATGGCTACACCTTC,CASSLAPDRAGYGYTF,TRBV5-1,TRBD1,few,TRBJ1-2
TGTGCCAGCAGTTCCTCTAGCGGGATGGGAAATACGCAGTATTTT,CASSSSSGMGNTQYF,TRBV6-5,TRBD2,few,TRBJ2-3
TGTGCCAGCACCGGACCAGGGGTCGGGAACGGCGAGCAGTACTTC,CASTGPGVGNGEQYF,TRBV25-1,.,few,TRBJ2-7
TGTGCCAGCAGTTTCGCAAACGGGGTGAACACTGAAGCTTTCTTT,CASSFANGVNTEAFF,TRBV27,.,few,TRBJ1-1
TGTGCCAGCAGTTTTCGGGCAGACAGGGGTGACGAGCAGTACTTC,CASSFRADRGDEQYF,TRBV28,TRBD1,.,TRBJ2-7
TGTGCCAGCAGCTTAGCGGCCAGGGGCGGTGGCTACACCTTC,CASSLAARGGGYTF,TRBV11-2,.,.,TRBJ1-2
TGTGCCAGCTCAAGTCGGGGGTTAGGAGATACGCAGTATTTT,CASSSRGLGDTQYF,TRBV18,.,.,TRBJ2-3
TGTGCCAGCAGCAGGCGGAAGGATGTAGCGGGGGAGCTGTTTTTT,CASSRRKDVAGELFF,TRBV7-2,.,.,TRBJ2-2
TGTGCCAGCAGCCAACCACAGGCGAGCTCCTACAATGAGCAGTTCTTC,CASSQPQASSYNEQFF,TRBV28,.,few,TRBJ2-1
TGTGCCAGCGCCGGGACTGACAATGAGCAGTTCTTC,CASAGTDNEQFF,TRBV19,.,few,TRBJ2-1